A single sample is the source of the 18 T cell receptor beta chains below, sequenced in a study of CD8 T cells in ankylosing spondylitis. TCRdb passed the 5' RACE reads through MiXCR, listing each CDR3 protein once. The table has 200,000 to 250,000 distinct CDR3 sequences, more than 25% seen once; the top ten hold 4% to 5%. The sequenced material came from blood, either unsorted or a sorted T cell fraction (not recorded which). Receptors were obtained from a male donor with ankylosing spondylitis or in good health (not recorded which).

V is TRBV4-2 and J is TRBJ2-3; perhaps TRBD1 as D (5 bases). CDR3 length: 16 residues. CDR1 and CDR2 from the germline V gene are LGHNA and YNFKEQ. V was clipped by 3 bases and J by 2 bases, with 15 bases between them. In nucleotides, the CDR3 is TGTGCCAGCAGCCACCGACAGATCCCCATCACAGATACGCAGTATTTT. It encodes CASSHRQIPITDTQYF.

The chain links TRBV20-1 to TRBJ2-7; D is ambiguous. The CDR3 consists of 13 residues. From germline, CDR1 is DFQATT and CDR2 SNEGSKA (reference sequence). V gave up 6 bases and J gave up 0 bases, with 12 bases separating them. The CDR3 DNA reads as TGCAGTGCCCCAAATAGGTACTCCTACGAGCAGTACTTC. Amino acid sequence: CSAPNRYSYEQYF.

At least ten counts were recorded for this clonotype. The genes are TRBV20-1 and TRBJ1-5; D might be TRBD1 (5 bases). The CDR3 is made up of 13 amino acids. Germline V lookup: CDR1 DFQATT, CDR2 SNEGSKA (reference sequence). The ends were cut back, 3 bases at V and 5 bases at J, with 11 bases in the middle. The CDR3 loop reads CSARIRVDQPQHF. The CDR3 DNA reads as TGCAGTGCTAGGATCAGGGTTGATCAGCCCCAGCATTTT.

V gene TRBV20-1 combines with J gene TRBJ2-1, with D uncertain. The germline V gene encodes CDR1 DFQATT and CDR2 SNEGSKA (reference sequence). The CDR3 has 15 amino acids. V gave up 6 bases and J gave up 0 bases, with 15 bases separating them. The CDR3 DNA follows: TGCAGTGCCGAGACTCAGGATGTCTCCTACAATGAGCAGTTCTTC. As protein: CSAETQDVSYNEQFF.

This sequence joins TRBV19 and TRBJ2-1; 7 bases are a match to TRBD2. Germline V gene sequence: CDR1 LNHDA, CDR2 SQIVND (reference sequence). The CDR3 is made up of 14 amino acids. The J segment lost 5 bases and the V segment lost 4 bases, leaving 5 bases of the junction unmatched. This CDR3 reads CASSRASGHNEQFF. The DNA for the CDR3 is TGTGCCAGTAGTAGGGCTAGCGGCCACAATGAGCAGTTCTTC.

This clonotype was detected only a few times. This chain uses TRBV12-3 or TRBV12-4 with TRBJ1-5, with a tentative D call TRBD1 (5 bases). The CDR3 totals 15 residues. Trimming left V 3 bases short and J 2 bases short, with 11 bases between. CDR3 sequence: CASSLEGLGNQPQHF. CDR3 in DNA: TGTGCCAGCAGTTTGGAGGGGTTAGGCAATCAGCCCCAGCATTTT.

The sample holds a few counts of this clonotype. V gene TRBV12-3 or TRBV12-4 combines with J gene TRBJ2-1; D unresolved. The CDR3 consists of 13 residues. V lost 3 bases and J lost 8, with 11 bases in between. The CDR3 DNA follows: TGTGCCAGCAGTTTTGGTTTAGATCATGAGCAGTTCTTC. Its translation is CASSFGLDHEQFF.

The rearrangement links TRBV6-1 to TRBJ2-5; 13 nucleotides line up with TRBD2. The J segment lost 2 bases and the V segment lost 6 bases, leaving 9 bases of the junction unmatched. Germline CDR1 reads MNHNS; CDR2 reads SASEGT. This CDR3 is 17 amino acids long. CDR3 amino acids: CASSPGLAGALQETQYF. CDR3 coding DNA: TGTGCCAGCAGCCCCGGACTAGCGGGGGCTTTACAAGAGACCCAGTACTTC.

This clonotype came up a few times. The V and J genes are TRBV9 and TRBJ2-7; tentative D call: TRBD1 (6 bases). Trimming removed 4 bases from V and 2 bases from J, with 13 bases in between. There are 14 residues in the CDR3. CDR1 SGDLS and CDR2 YYNGEE come from the germline V gene. The CDR3 loop is CASSSRDTPYEQYF. The CDR3 nucleotides are TGTGCCAGCAGCTCACGGGACACTCCCTACGAGCAGTACTTC. Drawing the rest from reference TRBV9 and TRBJ2-7, the complete variable domain is DSGVTQTPKHLITATGQRVTLRCSPRSGDLSVYWYQQSLDQGLQFLIQYYNGEERAKGNILERFSAQQFPDLHSELNLSSLELGDSALYFCASSSRDTPYEQYFGPGTRLTVT.

Written as DNA, the CDR3 is TGCAGCGCTCGAGCTCGGGGGCAAGAGACCCAGTACTTC. Translation: CSARARGQETQYF. The chain is built from TRBV29-1 and TRBJ2-5, with a tentative D call TRBD2 (6 bases). The CDR3 has 13 amino acids. Germline CDR1 is SQVTM and CDR2 is ANQGSEA. The germline V and J ends were trimmed by 7 bases and 2 bases, with 14 bases remaining between them.

V usage is TRBV20-1 and J usage is TRBJ1-5; a weak D match, TRBD1 (5 bases). CDR1 is DFQATT and CDR2 is SNEGSKA in the germline V gene (reference sequence). CDR3 length: 15 residues. V was clipped by 4 bases and J by 0 bases, with 13 bases between them. The CDR3 DNA sequence: TGCAGTGCTATCCCACAGGACTATAGCAATCAGCCCCAGCATTTT. This encodes CSAIPQDYSNQPQHF.

This clonotype was counted between two and nine times. The chain carries TRBV20-1 and TRBJ1-5; D is perhaps TRBD1 (6 bases). CDR3 size: 15 residues. Trimming removed 5 bases at V and 6 bases at J, with 20 bases between. CDR1 and CDR2 (germline): DFQATT, SNEGSKA (reference sequence). The CDR3 region has the DNA TGCAGTGCTGAGGGGGAAGCGACGAGGGGTCAGCCCCAGCATTTT. As protein: CSAEGEATRGQPQHF.

The gene calls are TRBV29-1 and TRBJ2-3; possibly TRBD2 for D (6 bases). Germline assignment: CDR1 SQVTM and CDR2 ANQGSEA. V lost 4 bases and J lost 0, with 8 bases in between. This CDR3 is 13 amino acids long. CDR3 residues: CSVVGGSTDTQYF. In DNA form, the CDR3 reads TGCAGCGTTGTAGGAGGGAGCACAGATACGCAGTATTTT.

This clonotype has only a few counts. The rearrangement uses TRBV20-1 and TRBJ2-1, with D unclear. The V end lost 5 bases, the J end lost 10 bases, and 12 bases lay between the germline ends. The germline gives CDR1 DFQATT, CDR2 SNEGSKA (reference sequence). CDR3 size: 11 residues. The CDR3 loop is CSALQEYEQFF. The CDR3 nucleotides are TGCAGTGCTCTCCAGGAATACGAGCAGTTCTTC.

This clonotype came up once. This sequence joins TRBV20-1 and TRBJ1-3, with TRBD1 as a possible D gene (6 bases). The CDR3 loop spans 18 amino acids. Trimming removed 4 bases from V and 0 bases from J, with 22 bases in between. Germline CDR1 DFQATT, CDR2 SNEGSKA (reference sequence). For the CDR3, the DNA is TGCAGTGCTAAATATCCATTCCGACAGGAGAGCTCTGGAAACACCATATATTTT. As protein: CSAKYPFRQESSGNTIYF.

In this sample, this clonotype turned up a few times. J is TRBJ2-1 and V is TRBV6-5, with TRBD1 matching 9 bases. The trim removed 4 bases at V and 6 bases at J, leaving 10 bases unmatched. The CDR3 has 16 amino acids. Germline V gives CDR1 MNHEY, CDR2 SVGAGI. In DNA, the CDR3 is TGTGCCAGCAGTTCCGCAACAGGGGGCTTTTTCAATGAGCAGTTCTTC. It translates to CASSSATGGFFNEQFF.

V is TRBV3-1 and J is TRBJ2-5; maybe TRBD1 (6 bases). Germline V gene lookup returns CDR1 LGHDT and CDR2 YNNKEL (reference sequence). The V end lost 1 base, the J end lost 2 bases, and 11 bases lay between the germline ends. This CDR3 contains 15 residues. This CDR3 is CASSQGWGPQETQYF. The CDR3 bases are TGTGCCAGCAGCCAAGGATGGGGGCCGCAAGAGACCCAGTACTTC.

This clonotype was seen ten or more times. The chain links TRBV29-1 to TRBJ2-1; D gene unclear. The germline V gene has CDR1 SQVTM and CDR2 ANQGSEA. The V gene lost 8 bases and the J gene lost 3 bases, with 8 bases spanning the gap. There are 11 residues in the CDR3. CDR3 protein: CSLQNYNEQFF. CDR3 nucleotides: TGCAGCCTGCAGAACTACAATGAGCAGTTCTTC.